Included here is one T cell receptor beta chain sequence, with context. This clonotype was seen at least ten times. What antigen it recognizes has not been identified. Qualities for individual bases were not recorded, and no much larger clone is one base off. The data belong to a study of spatial heterogeneity in lung cancer (dated by TCRdb to between 2018 and 2020). Background on the whole study: Beta-chain transcripts were consistently detected in greater numbers than alpha-chain transcripts, which likely reflected higher beta-chain transcript abundance. A strong correlation was found between TCR transcript counts in tumor regions and a T cell transcriptional module score from matched bulk RNA-seq. At surgery, both alpha and beta chains were TCR-sequenced in 220 tumor regions, about 64 matched nontumor lung samples and 56 PBMC samples. In non-small cell lung cancer, the study made a quantitative comparison of TCR alpha and beta repertoires among multiple tumor regions, matched nontumor lung and blood. In the raw uncorrected reads, each unique combination of TCR and UMI appeared more than ten times on average. Nonsynonymous mutation counts, determined by whole-exome sequencing of tumor tissue, were related to TCR repertoire features.

Points the paper makes about the study in general: Confirming at a functional level the hypothesis that regional TCRs recognize regional mutations was considered to require additional single-cell paired TCR alpha and beta sequencing. The tumor nonsynonymous mutation count correlated with the number of expanded alpha and beta TCRs within the tumor. Counts of ubiquitous and regional expanded TCRs correlated with counts of ubiquitous and regional nonsynonymous mutations, respectively. TCR-seq coverage of tumor T cells was estimated to be only approximately 7% for alpha chains and 13% for beta chains.

Library construction relied on 5' RACE. Reads for this sample came from a NextSeq 500. To allow correction of PCR and sequencing errors, the TCR library protocol tagged every TCR cDNA molecule with a unique molecular identifier. The source study handled its data this way. TCR identification, UMI-based error correction and CDR3 extraction were performed with Decombinator tools. TCRs above a frequency of 2 per 1,000, corresponding to the top 1% of the tumor frequency distribution, were defined as expanded. Expanded tumor TCRs statistically deemed absent (corrected P<0.05) from at least one tumor region were classed as regional, and all other expanded tumor TCRs were classed as ubiquitous. Renyi diversity was computed with the R vegan package after each repertoire had been subsampled 100 times to 5,000 TCRs. CDR3 similarity networks were constructed using string-kernel similarity of amino acid triplets, with links drawn between CDR3s whose pairwise similarity was above 0.82. Using fastp at Q25 and MiXCR, TCRdb reprocessed the public reads and kept productive beta chains. Each CDR3 protein gets just one entry, which takes the most common genes and DNA from the rows behind it. For this entry, the V and J calls and clone size follow TCRdb and not the study's own pipeline. The sample table lists about 14,000 distinct CDR3 sequences, around 5.6% of them with a count of one. The ten largest clones add up to approximately 12% of the sample.

Taken with the paper, the label for time point translates to: sample taken at primary tumor resection. The donors were more than 65 patients from the lung TRACERx cohort who had early-stage, untreated non-small cell lung cancer. Whole RNA extracted from tumor and nontumor lung tissue, or from cryopreserved PBMC samples, was used for TCR sequencing without cell sorting. Only patients for whom sufficient RNA was available from at least two tumor regions were selected for TCR sequencing. Before being selected, tumor and adjacent nontumor lung specimens were reviewed by a lung pathologist. At the junction V is shortened by 8 bases and J by 3 bases, with 13 bases in between. The CDR3, cysteine through phenylalanine, is 13 amino acids long. The retained sequence is limited to the CDR3, 39 bases, with the frame set at the first base. The germline V gene provides CDR1 MNHNS and CDR2 SASEGT.

The rearrangement joined TRBV6-1 to TRBJ1-2, with a weak D call of TRBD1 (6 bases match). Material: lung tumor tissue, obtained at surgery. The clonotype originates from a female donor with early-stage non-small cell lung cancer. The CDR3 amino acid sequence is: CASQPHRDYGYTF. The nucleotide sequence reads as follows: TGTGCCAGCCAGCCTCACAGGGACTATGGCTACACCTTC.